The clone carrying this T cell receptor beta chain came up many times. The antigen remains unidentified. Trimming cost V 4 bases and J 0 bases; bases outside gene matches: 11. In germline, CDR1 is MNHEY, CDR2 SVGAGI. There are 17 residues in the CDR3. The sample is drawn from a study of tumor and adjacent non-tumor tissue in lung cancer. Findings and limits, study-wide: In normal lung, the top 100 clones were significantly more dominant than in tumor. Shorter survival was associated with higher TCR diversity in tumors.

A modified ARM-PCR protocol with three rounds of nested PCR amplified TCRbeta. One entry per CDR3 protein, called by TCRdb with MiXCR from the multiplex PCR reads. The sample has 35,000 to 55,000 distinct CDR3 sequences, 60% seen once. This sample's RNA came from whole unsorted tissue. Distant lung tissue was collected more than 3 cm away from the tumor edge. Sequencing used distant non-tumor lung tissue. The sequence came from a man aged 50-60 years with non-small cell lung cancer. V usage is TRBV6-5 and J usage is TRBJ1-1; 7 bases are a match to TRBD1. CDR3 in DNA: TGTGCCAGCAGTTTCAAGCCCCCGGGACAGATGAACACTGAAGCTTTCTTT. Protein: CASSFKPPGQMNTEAFF.